This T cell receptor (beta chain) appears in the sequencing data of a study of PD-1 blockade in classical Hodgkin lymphoma. Whole-study results and caveats: Those starting nivolumab under 1 year post-ASCT were excluded.

Stated time point: cycle 4 day 1 (C4D1), after 5 to 7 weeks of nivolumab. All patients relapsed after autologous stem cell transplantation, and brentuximab vedotin exposure varied. The CDR3 totals 14 residues. Germline lookup yields CDR1 SGDLS and CDR2 YYNGEE. J gave up 4 bases and V 4 bases, and 5 bases lay outside the gene matches. As for this clone: The antigen remains unidentified.

TCRdb's copy holds only in-frame clones and misses some; the assay was immunoSEQ multiplex PCR. The sample contains approximately 52,000 clones, 86% of which appear only once. The TCR originated in a human donor with classical Hodgkin lymphoma. J is TRBJ2-1 and V is TRBV9; 7 nucleotides line up with TRBD1. The material sequenced was peripheral blood mononuclear cells (PBMCs), taken before the fourth cycle of nivolumab. The CDR3 DNA reads TGTGCCAGCAGCCGACAGGGTGCTTACAATGAGCAGTTCTTC. It codes for CASSRQGAYNEQFF.